Listed below are T cell receptor beta chains from one sample, sequenced in a study of T cell responses to AZD1222 COVID-19 vaccine. TCRdb's table, derived via immunoSEQ multiplex PCR, lists solely in-frame clones and lacks some. The sample consists of more than 70,000 clones, just over 90% of them appearing once. The sample was peripheral blood, taken 28 days after the second AZD1222 dose. The receptor source for this set is an adult who received the AZD1222 COVID-19 vaccine. CDR3s include the opening cysteine and the closing phenylalanine or tryptophan. The order of the fields is clone size, V gene, J gene, D gene, CDR3 protein, CDR3 DNA. The D gene is left open where the match is weak. Size is omitted from some rows. Given values are once, few, many or a class for expanded clones.

clone_size: .
v_call: TRBV4-2
j_call: TRBJ2-7
d_call: TRBD2
cdr3_aa: CASSQAASGGSSYEQYF
cdr3_nt: TGTGCCAGCAGCCAAGCGGCTAGCGGGGGGAGCTCCTACGAGCAGTACTTC

clone_size: .
v_call: TRBV4-1
j_call: TRBJ1-6
d_call: TRBD1
cdr3_aa: CASSPRPGQLLVSSYNSPLHF
cdr3_nt: TGCGCCAGCAGCCCACGACCGGGACAGTTACTTGTAAGCTCCTATAATTCACCCCTCCACTTT

clone_size: .
v_call: TRBV19
j_call: TRBJ2-2
d_call: .
cdr3_aa: CASRPQGSTGELFF
cdr3_nt: TGTGCCAGTCGTCCCCAGGGGTCCACCGGGGAGCTGTTTTTT

clone_size: .
v_call: TRBV19
j_call: TRBJ1-5
d_call: .
cdr3_aa: CASSRYTRETDQPQHF
cdr3_nt: TGTGCCAGTAGCAGATATACTCGAGAGACTGATCAGCCCCAGCATTTT

clone_size: .
v_call: TRBV5-1
j_call: TRBJ2-1
d_call: TRBD1
cdr3_aa: CASSWTGTGAAYNEQFF
cdr3_nt: TGCGCCAGCAGCTGGACCGGGACAGGGGCCGCCTACAATGAGCAGTTCTTC

clone_size: .
v_call: TRBV7-3
j_call: TRBJ1-4
d_call: .
cdr3_aa: CASSPSRGEKLFF
cdr3_nt: TGTGCCAGCAGCCCTTCCAGGGGTGAAAAACTGTTTTTT

clone_size: once
v_call: TRBV12-3/TRBV12-4
j_call: TRBJ1-2
d_call: .
cdr3_aa: CASSLGGDDGYTF
cdr3_nt: TGTGCCAGCAGTTTAGGGGGAGACGATGGCTACACCTTC

clone_size: .
v_call: TRBV6-5
j_call: TRBJ2-5
d_call: TRBD1
cdr3_aa: CASSRRQTGKETQYF
cdr3_nt: TGTGCCAGCAGCAGACGACAGACAGGGAAAGAGACCCAGTACTTC

clone_size: once
v_call: TRBV18
j_call: TRBJ1-2
d_call: TRBD1
cdr3_aa: CASSPGTGYDGYTF
cdr3_nt: TGTGCCAGCTCACCAGGGACAGGGTACGATGGCTACACCTTC

clone_size: few
v_call: TRBV19
j_call: TRBJ2-3
d_call: .
cdr3_aa: CASSPGWEDTQYF
cdr3_nt: TGTGCCAGTAGCCCTGGATGGGAAGATACGCAGTATTTT

clone_size: .
v_call: TRBV21-1
j_call: TRBJ2-7
d_call: .
cdr3_aa: CSLGQTTYEQYF
cdr3_nt: TGTTCTCTAGGACAGACAACCTACGAGCAGTACTTC

clone_size: .
v_call: TRBV9
j_call: TRBJ1-2
d_call: .
cdr3_aa: CASSVASDYGYTF
cdr3_nt: TGTGCCAGCAGCGTAGCTAGCGACTATGGCTACACCTTC

clone_size: .
v_call: TRBV10-3
j_call: TRBJ1-2
d_call: .
cdr3_aa: CANHPGFGDGYTF
cdr3_nt: TGTGCCAACCATCCAGGGTTTGGGGATGGCTACACCTTC

clone_size: .
v_call: TRBV20-1
j_call: TRBJ2-1
d_call: .
cdr3_aa: CSARSQDEQFF
cdr3_nt: TGCAGTGCGCGGAGTCAGGATGAGCAGTTCTTC

clone_size: .
v_call: TRBV25-1
j_call: TRBJ1-2
d_call: .
cdr3_aa: CASTQAGVYGYTF
cdr3_nt: TGTGCCAGCACTCAGGCAGGGGTCTATGGCTACACCTTC

clone_size: .
v_call: TRBV3-1/TRBV3-2
j_call: TRBJ2-5
d_call: .
cdr3_aa: CASSQDLGETQYF
cdr3_nt: TGTGCCAGCAGCCAAGATTTGGGGGAGACCCAGTACTTC

clone_size: .
v_call: TRBV6-5
j_call: TRBJ1-1
d_call: .
cdr3_aa: CASRGTAEAFF
cdr3_nt: TGTGCCAGCAGGGGCACGGCTGAAGCTTTCTTT

clone_size: .
v_call: TRBV3-1/TRBV3-2
j_call: TRBJ2-1
d_call: .
cdr3_aa: CVTASYNEQFF
cdr3_nt: TGTGTAACTGCTTCCTACAATGAGCAGTTCTTC

clone_size: once
v_call: TRBV6-4
j_call: TRBJ2-2
d_call: .
cdr3_aa: CASSIPNTGELFF
cdr3_nt: TGTGCCAGCAGTATCCCGAACACCGGGGAGCTGTTTTTT

clone_size: .
v_call: TRBV13
j_call: TRBJ2-7
d_call: TRBD1
cdr3_aa: CASSSTWTGGSYEQYF
cdr3_nt: TGTGCCAGCAGCTCCACTTGGACAGGTGGCTCCTACGAGCAGTACTTC

clone_size: .
v_call: TRBV7-9
j_call: TRBJ2-2
d_call: .
cdr3_aa: CASSLAATGELFF
cdr3_nt: TGTGCCAGCAGCTTAGCCGCAACCGGGGAGCTGTTTTTT

clone_size: .
v_call: TRBV20-1
j_call: TRBJ2-7
d_call: TRBD1
cdr3_aa: CSASSDRGLYEQYF
cdr3_nt: TGCAGTGCTAGTTCGGACAGGGGGCTCTACGAGCAGTACTTC

clone_size: .
v_call: TRBV12-3/TRBV12-4
j_call: TRBJ1-5
d_call: .
cdr3_aa: CASSLSHPKPQHF
cdr3_nt: TGTGCCAGCAGTCTGTCCCACCCAAAGCCCCAGCATTTT

clone_size: .
v_call: TRBV11-3
j_call: TRBJ2-5
d_call: .
cdr3_aa: CASSLDYQETQYF
cdr3_nt: TGTGCCAGCAGCTTAGATTACCAAGAGACCCAGTACTTC